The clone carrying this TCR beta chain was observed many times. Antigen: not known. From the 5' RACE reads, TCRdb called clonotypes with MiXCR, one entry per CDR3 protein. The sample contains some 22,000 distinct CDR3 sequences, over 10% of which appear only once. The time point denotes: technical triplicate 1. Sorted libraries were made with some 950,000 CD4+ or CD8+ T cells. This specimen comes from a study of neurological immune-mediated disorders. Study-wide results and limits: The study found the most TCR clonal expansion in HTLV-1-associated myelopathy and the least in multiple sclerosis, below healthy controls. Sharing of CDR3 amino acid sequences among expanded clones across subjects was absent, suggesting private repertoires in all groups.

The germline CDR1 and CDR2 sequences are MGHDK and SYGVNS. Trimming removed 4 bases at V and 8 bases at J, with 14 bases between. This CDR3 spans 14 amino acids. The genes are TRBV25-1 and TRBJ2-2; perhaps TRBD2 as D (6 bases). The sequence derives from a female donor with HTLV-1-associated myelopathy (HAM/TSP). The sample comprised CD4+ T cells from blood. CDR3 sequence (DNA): TGTGCCAGCAGTGCCCTGTTAGGAGGGGGGGAGCTGTTTTTT. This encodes CASSALLGGGELFF. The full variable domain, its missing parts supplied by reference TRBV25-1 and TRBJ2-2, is EADIYQTPRYLVIGTGKKITLECSQTMGHDKMYWYQQDPGMELHLIHYSYGVNSTEKGDLSSESTVSRIRTEHFPLTLESARPSHTSQYLCASSALLGGGELFFGEGSRLTVL.